The 14 T cell receptor beta chains listed next were all sequenced from one sample in a study of T cells in Graves' hyperthyroidism and ophthalmopathy. Amplified TCR beta CDR3 regions came from RNA transcripts. HTBI primers were used for first-round RT-PCR of the TCR CDR3. A single record per CDR3 protein comes from TCRdb applying MiXCR to the multiplex PCR reads. The data hold around 190,000 distinct CDR3 sequences, with about a sixth observed a single time. The sequencing sample was made of blood. These receptors were taken from a woman aged 50 to 65 with Graves' hyperthyroidism.

There are many counts of this clonotype. The rearrangement joins TRBV20-1 to TRBJ2-1; 11 positions match TRBD2. The length of the CDR3 is 15 residues. The J segment lost 7 bases and the V segment lost 6 bases, leaving 11 bases of the junction unmatched. In germline, CDR1 is DFQATT, CDR2 SNEGSKA (reference sequence). CDR3: CSATVAGGPKNEQFF. The CDR3 nucleotides are TGCAGTGCAACTGTAGCGGGAGGGCCGAAAAATGAGCAGTTCTTC.

The J gene is TRBJ2-2, the V gene TRBV7-8, with 8 bases identical to TRBD2. Germline V gene sequence: CDR1 SGHVS, CDR2 FQNEAQ. After removal of 5 bases from V and 1 base from J, the junction contained 6 bases not matched to a gene. This CDR3 contains 16 residues. The CDR3 DNA reads TGTGCCAGCAGCCAAACTAGCGGACAGAACACCGGGGAGCTGTTTTTT. Amino acid sequence: CASSQTSGQNTGELFF.

This clonotype was seen many times. This chain joins TRBV29-1 and TRBJ2-1; D is tentatively TRBD1 or TRBD2 (6 bases each). The germline gives CDR1 SQVTM, CDR2 ANQGSEA. Trimming cost V 7 bases and J 9 bases, with 28 bases left between them. CDR3 length equals 16 residues. The CDR3 sequence: CSAPALRGVGPSEQFF. Here the CDR3 DNA reads TGCAGCGCCCCGGCCCTAAGGGGGGTTGGGCCCAGTGAGCAGTTCTTC.

This clonotype was seen ten or more times. V gene TRBV6-2 or TRBV6-3 combines with J gene TRBJ2-7; TRBD1 matches 7 bases. V was pared by 5 bases and J by 2 bases, with 6 bases of the junction left unmatched. CDR1 MNHEY and CDR2 SVGEGT come from the germline V gene. This CDR3 spans 14 amino acids. The CDR3 region has the DNA TGTGCCAGCAGTCAGACAGGGTCACCCTACGAGCAGTACTTC. It specifies CASSQTGSPYEQYF.

At least ten counts were recorded for this clonotype. The chain employs TRBV3-1 and TRBJ2-5, with 13 bases aligning to TRBD2. V lost 4 bases and J lost 5; bases outside the gene matches: 4. The CDR3 loop spans 15 amino acids. The V gene's germline CDR1 is LGHDT and CDR2 YNNKEL (reference sequence). This CDR3 is CASSLGLAGMETQYF. The CDR3 DNA follows: TGTGCCAGCAGCCTGGGACTAGCGGGAATGGAGACCCAGTACTTC.

This chain connects TRBV13 to TRBJ2-7, with TRBD2 identical over 12 bases. Germline lookup yields CDR1 PRHDT and CDR2 FYEKMQ (reference sequence). Trimming removed 5 bases from V and 0 bases from J; junction bases left unmatched: 5. The length of the CDR3 is 16 residues. CDR3 nucleotides: TGTGCCAGCAGCCAAGGGGGACTAGCGGGCTCCTACGAGCAGTACTTC. This sequence encodes CASSQGGLAGSYEQYF.

This clonotype was detected ten times or more. The chain couples TRBV7-2 to TRBJ1-2; possible D gene TRBD1, 5 bases. The CDR3 has 14 amino acids. CDR1 is SGHTA, CDR2 FQGNSA, per germline. V was cut by 1 base and J by 13 bases, with 19 bases left in between. The CDR3 DNA sequence: TGTGCCAGCAGCTTAGGGGGACCAGATATTGAGTTCACCTTC. Its protein product is CASSLGGPDIEFTF.

The rearrangement links TRBV7-9 to TRBJ2-1; 9 bases fit TRBD2. The V and J ends lost 3 bases and 7 bases, in that order; junction bases with no gene match: 13. The germline CDR1 and CDR2 sequences are SEHNR and FQNEAQ (reference sequence). This CDR3 is 17 amino acids long. CDR3 coding DNA: TGTGCCAGCAGCTTCTCTAGCGGGATTCGTCGGTGGAATGAGCAGTTCTTC. This encodes CASSFSSGIRRWNEQFF.

There are a few counts of this clonotype. The chain has TRBV30 and TRBJ1-1; no reliable D call. Germline lookup yields CDR1 GTSNPN and CDR2 SVGIG (reference sequence). This CDR3 is built from 12 residues. V was shortened by 2 bases and J by 4 bases, with 8 bases between the two germline ends. As DNA, the CDR3 is TGTGCCTGGAGTCTCTCGGCCACTGAAGCTTTCTTT. Translated: CAWSLSATEAFF.

This clonotype has at least ten counts. V usage is TRBV29-1 and J usage is TRBJ2-3; the match to TRBD2 covers 9 bases. V lost 5 bases and J lost 4; bases outside the gene matches: 7. Per the germline V gene, CDR1 is SQVTM and CDR2 is ANQGSEA. This CDR3 region has 14 residues. The CDR3 spells CSVSSGSPADTQYF. Here the CDR3 DNA reads TGCAGCGTTAGTAGCGGGAGCCCCGCAGATACGCAGTATTTT.

This clonotype was counted a few times. The chain combines TRBV4-2 with TRBJ2-2; 7 bases match TRBD2. The CDR3 loop spans 15 amino acids. Per the germline V gene, CDR1 is LGHNA and CDR2 is YNFKEQ. V gave up 0 bases and J gave up 7 bases; unmatched junction bases: 5. The CDR3 nucleotides read TGTGCCAGCAGCCAAGATGGCGGGAGCGGCGGGGAGCTGTTTTTT. Its translation is CASSQDGGSGGELFF.

The chain combines TRBV6-1 with TRBJ2-7; D could derive from TRBD1 or TRBD2 (5 bases each). This CDR3 is built from 14 residues. The ends were cut back, 5 bases at V and 2 bases at J, with 13 bases in the middle. CDR1 is MNHNS, CDR2 SASEGT, per germline. Written as DNA, the CDR3 is TGTGCCAGCAGTACCGGGACGGAACCCTACGAGCAGTACTTC. Amino acids: CASSTGTEPYEQYF.

This clonotype was seen a handful of times. The DNA of the CDR3 is TGTGCCAGCAGTAAACACCAACAGGGGACGTACGAGCAGTACTTC. Translating gives CASSKHQQGTYEQYF. V is TRBV28 and J is TRBJ2-7; 7 bases agree with TRBD1. This CDR3 is 15 amino acids long. V was clipped by 5 bases and J by 4 bases; unmatched bases: 11. Germline CDR1 is MDHEN and CDR2 is SYDVKM.

This clonotype was observed once. Since a much larger clone is just one base distant, this may be a read error. This chain uses TRBV10-3 with TRBJ2-7; 7 bases are shared with TRBD2. Trimming removed 0 bases from V and 3 bases from J; junction bases left unmatched: 5. Germline-derived CDR1 and CDR2 are ENHRY and SYGVKD. The CDR3 length is 15 residues. CDR3 sequence: CAISESASGVYEQYF. The CDR3 nucleotides are TGTGCCATCAGTGAGTCGGCTAGCGGAGTCTACGAGCAGTACTTC.